This T cell receptor (beta chain) was sequenced for a study of blood T cells in healthy people across ages. Study-wide context: Every two T cells gave about one barcoded beta molecule via template switching.

Per-sample PBMC isolation yielded at least 7 million cells. Note on this clonotype: Its antigen is not known.

The study, taken as a whole, reports: Naive and antigen-experienced cells were not separated, limiting conclusive comparison.

Primed by a sample-barcoded 5' primer and a J-beta primer mix, a second PCR proceeded for about 6 to 11 cycles. Each cDNA was tagged by a template-switch adaptor containing 12 random nucleotides. From the 5' RACE reads, TCRdb called clonotypes with MiXCR, one entry per CDR3 protein. The data contain approximately 700,000 distinct CDR3 sequences, about 34% of them singletons. Germline V CDR1 and CDR2: SGHAT, FQNNGV. With 7 bases removed from V and 4 bases from J, the gap between germline ends came to 17 bases. The CDR3 is 15 amino acids. The material sequenced was blood. The genes are TRBV11-2 and TRBJ2-1, with D tentatively TRBD1 (5 bases). This sequence originates from a woman older than 75 in good health. The CDR3 region is CASILRVTGYNEQFF. CDR3 nucleotide sequence: TGTGCCAGCATCCTCAGGGTAACTGGGTACAATGAGCAGTTCTTC.